This T cell receptor (beta chain) was sequenced during a study of blood T cell repertoires in COVID-19. V was cut by 7 bases and J by 9 bases, with 10 bases left in between. The CDR3 covers 11 residues. Germline V gives CDR1 ENHRY, CDR2 SYGVKD. Only in-frame clones appear in the TCRdb table, and some are missing; sequencing was by immunoSEQ multiplex PCR. The table has about 130,000 clones, over 60% seen once. The J gene is TRBJ2-1, the V gene TRBV10-3; maybe TRBD1 (5 bases). The material sequenced was peripheral blood. The TCR sequence derives from a woman aged 70-85 years with acute or convalescent COVID-19. CDR3 nucleotide sequence: TGTGCCATCACCAGGGCCGGTGAGCAGTTCTTC. It specifies CAITRAGEQFF.